The sample holds many counts of the clone carrying this TCR beta chain. Its antigen is undetermined. The CDR3 is made up of 16 amino acids. From germline, CDR1 is SGHRS and CDR2 YFSETQ. V was shortened by 0 bases and J by 2 bases, with 14 bases between the two germline ends. This specimen belongs to a study of read filtering for tumor transcriptome and immune sequencing. Across the study: RNA-seq yielded only about 75 to 1273 TCR reads, IR-seq about 3.5 to 11 million.

From around 440 ng of RNA, a library with molecular barcoded alpha/delta and beta/gamma adaptors was made. In TCRdb, the reads were re-called with MiXCR into one record per CDR3 protein. The sample includes tens of thousands of distinct CDR3 sequences, 15% to 20% seen only once; the top ten take about 40%. General study points: The CD138-negative fraction was mixed bone marrow immune cells, not pure T cells. Even smaller IR-seq throughput identified most shared clonotypes.

The sequencing input was a population of CD138-negative cells sorted from bone marrow. The receptor was derived from a donor aged 40 or older with multiple myeloma. This rearrangement joins TRBV5-1 to TRBJ2-5, with D perhaps TRBD1 or TRBD2 (5 bases each). CDR3 protein: CASSLAGAIRQETQYF. Here the CDR3 DNA reads TGCGCCAGCAGCTTGGCCGGGGCTATTAGACAAGAGACCCAGTACTTC.